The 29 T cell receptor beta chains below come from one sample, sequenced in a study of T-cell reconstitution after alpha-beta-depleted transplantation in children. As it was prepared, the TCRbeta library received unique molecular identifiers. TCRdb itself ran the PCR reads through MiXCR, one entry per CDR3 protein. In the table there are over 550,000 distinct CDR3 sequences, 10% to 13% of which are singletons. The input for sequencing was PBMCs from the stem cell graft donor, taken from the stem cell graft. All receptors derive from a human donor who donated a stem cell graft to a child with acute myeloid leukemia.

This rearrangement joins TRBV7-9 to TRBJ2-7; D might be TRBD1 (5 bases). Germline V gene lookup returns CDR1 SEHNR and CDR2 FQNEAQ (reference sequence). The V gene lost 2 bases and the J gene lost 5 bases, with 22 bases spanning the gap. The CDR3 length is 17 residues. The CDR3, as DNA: TGTGCCAGCAGCTTAACCACAGGAAAACTCTTTTCTAACGAGCAGTACTTC. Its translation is CASSLTTGKLFSNEQYF.

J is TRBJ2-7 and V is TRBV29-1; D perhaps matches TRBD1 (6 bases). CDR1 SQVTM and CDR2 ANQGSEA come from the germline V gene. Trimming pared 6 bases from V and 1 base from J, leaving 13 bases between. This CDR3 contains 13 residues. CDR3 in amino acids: CSVGTMGSYEQYF. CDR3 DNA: TGCAGCGTAGGGACAATGGGTTCCTACGAGCAGTACTTC.

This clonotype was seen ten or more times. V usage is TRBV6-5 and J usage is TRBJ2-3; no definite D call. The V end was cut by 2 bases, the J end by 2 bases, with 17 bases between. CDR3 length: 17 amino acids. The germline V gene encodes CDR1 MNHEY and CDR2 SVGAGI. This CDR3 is CASSYATIKFPTDTQYF. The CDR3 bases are TGTGCCAGCAGTTACGCTACAATCAAGTTCCCCACAGATACGCAGTATTTT.

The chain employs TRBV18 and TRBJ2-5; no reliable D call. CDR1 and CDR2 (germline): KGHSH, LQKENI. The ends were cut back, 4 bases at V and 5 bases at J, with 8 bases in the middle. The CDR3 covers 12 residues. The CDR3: CASSQILETQYF. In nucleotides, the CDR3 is TGTGCCAGCTCACAAATATTGGAGACCCAGTACTTC.

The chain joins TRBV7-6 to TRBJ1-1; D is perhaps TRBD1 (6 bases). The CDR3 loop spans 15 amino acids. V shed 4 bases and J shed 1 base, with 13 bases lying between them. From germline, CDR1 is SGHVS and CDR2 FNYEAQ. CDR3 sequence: CASSSTDRENTEAFF. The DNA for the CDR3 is TGTGCCAGCAGCTCCACGGACAGAGAGAACACTGAAGCTTTCTTT.

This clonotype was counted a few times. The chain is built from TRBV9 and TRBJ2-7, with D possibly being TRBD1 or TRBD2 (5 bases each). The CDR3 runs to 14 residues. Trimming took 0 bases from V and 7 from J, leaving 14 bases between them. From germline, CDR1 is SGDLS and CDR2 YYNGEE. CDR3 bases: TGTGCCAGCAGCGTAGGGCTGGGACCCACAGAGCAGTACTTC. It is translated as CASSVGLGPTEQYF.

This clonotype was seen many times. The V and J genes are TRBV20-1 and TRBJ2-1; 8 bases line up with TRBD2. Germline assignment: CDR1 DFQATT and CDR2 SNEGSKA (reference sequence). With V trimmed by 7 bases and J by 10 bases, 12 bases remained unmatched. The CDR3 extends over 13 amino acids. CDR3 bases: TGCAGTGTCGCGGGAGGCCCGGGAGGGGAGCAGTTCTTC. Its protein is CSVAGGPGGEQFF.

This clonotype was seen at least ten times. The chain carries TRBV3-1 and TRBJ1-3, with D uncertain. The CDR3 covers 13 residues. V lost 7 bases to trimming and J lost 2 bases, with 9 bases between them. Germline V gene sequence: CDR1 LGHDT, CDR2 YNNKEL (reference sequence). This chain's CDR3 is CASNAGAGNTIYF. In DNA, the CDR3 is TGTGCCAGCAACGCCGGAGCTGGAAACACCATATATTTT.

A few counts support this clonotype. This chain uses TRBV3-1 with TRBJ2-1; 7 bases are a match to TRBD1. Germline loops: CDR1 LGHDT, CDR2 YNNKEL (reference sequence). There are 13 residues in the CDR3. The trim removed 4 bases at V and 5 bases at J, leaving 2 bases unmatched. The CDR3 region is CASSPRGNNEQFF. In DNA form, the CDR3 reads TGTGCCAGCAGCCCCAGGGGGAACAATGAGCAGTTCTTC.

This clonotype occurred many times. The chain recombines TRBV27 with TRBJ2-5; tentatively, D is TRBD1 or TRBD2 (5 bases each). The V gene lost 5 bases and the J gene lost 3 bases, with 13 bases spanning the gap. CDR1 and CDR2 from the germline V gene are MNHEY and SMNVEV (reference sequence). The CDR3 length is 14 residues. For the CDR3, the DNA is TGTGCCAGCAGTCTTTGGGGGAGTAAAGAGACCCAGTACTTC. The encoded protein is CASSLWGSKETQYF.

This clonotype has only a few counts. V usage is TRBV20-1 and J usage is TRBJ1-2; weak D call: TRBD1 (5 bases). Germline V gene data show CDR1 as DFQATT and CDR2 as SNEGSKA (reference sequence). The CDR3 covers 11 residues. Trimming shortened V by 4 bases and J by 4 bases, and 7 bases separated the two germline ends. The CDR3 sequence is CSATGAYGYTF. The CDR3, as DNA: TGCAGTGCTACCGGGGCCTATGGCTACACCTTC.

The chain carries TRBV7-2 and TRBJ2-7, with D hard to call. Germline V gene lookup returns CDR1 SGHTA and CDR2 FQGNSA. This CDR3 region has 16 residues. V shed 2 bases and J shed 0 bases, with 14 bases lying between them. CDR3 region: CASSLRPGDHSYEQYF. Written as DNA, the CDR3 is TGTGCCAGCAGCTTACGGCCCGGAGACCACTCCTACGAGCAGTACTTC.

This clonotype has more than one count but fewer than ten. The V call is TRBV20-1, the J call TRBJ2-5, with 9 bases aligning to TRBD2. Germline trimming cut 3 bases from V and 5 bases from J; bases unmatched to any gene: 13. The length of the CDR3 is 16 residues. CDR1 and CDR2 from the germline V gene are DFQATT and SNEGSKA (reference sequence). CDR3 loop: CSASPTAGGRWETQYF. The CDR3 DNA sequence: TGCAGTGCTAGCCCGACGGCGGGAGGGCGTTGGGAGACCCAGTACTTC.

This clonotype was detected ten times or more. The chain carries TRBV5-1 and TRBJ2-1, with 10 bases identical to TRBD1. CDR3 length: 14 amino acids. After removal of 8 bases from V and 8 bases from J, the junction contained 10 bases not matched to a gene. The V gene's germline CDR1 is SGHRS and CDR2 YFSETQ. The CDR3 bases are TGCGCCAGTCAAACGGACAGGGGGAGGGATGAGCAGTTCTTC. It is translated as CASQTDRGRDEQFF. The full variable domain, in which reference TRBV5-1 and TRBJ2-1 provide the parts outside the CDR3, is KAGVTQTPRYLIKTRGQQVTLSCSPISGHRSVSWYQQTPGQGLQFLFEYFSETQRNKGNFPGRFSGRQFSNSRSEMNVSTLELGDSALYLCASQTDRGRDEQFFGPGTRLTVL.

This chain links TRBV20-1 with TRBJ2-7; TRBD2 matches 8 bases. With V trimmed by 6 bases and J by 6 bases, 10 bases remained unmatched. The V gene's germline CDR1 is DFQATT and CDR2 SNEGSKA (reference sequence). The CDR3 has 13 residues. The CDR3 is CSAGTSRPGEQYF. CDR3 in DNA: TGCAGTGCGGGGACTAGTCGTCCGGGCGAGCAGTACTTC.

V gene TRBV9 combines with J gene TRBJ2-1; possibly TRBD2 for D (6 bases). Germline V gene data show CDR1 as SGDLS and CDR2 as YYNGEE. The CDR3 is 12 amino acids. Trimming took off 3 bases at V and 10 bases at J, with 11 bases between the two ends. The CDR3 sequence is CASSASGREQFF. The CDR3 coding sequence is TGTGCCAGCAGCGCCTCAGGGAGGGAGCAGTTCTTC.

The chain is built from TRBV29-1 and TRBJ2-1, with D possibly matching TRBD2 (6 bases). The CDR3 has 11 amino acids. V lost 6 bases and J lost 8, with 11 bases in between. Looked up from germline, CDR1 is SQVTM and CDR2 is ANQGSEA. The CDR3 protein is CSVLWRDEQFF. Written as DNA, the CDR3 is TGCAGCGTCCTCTGGAGGGATGAGCAGTTCTTC.

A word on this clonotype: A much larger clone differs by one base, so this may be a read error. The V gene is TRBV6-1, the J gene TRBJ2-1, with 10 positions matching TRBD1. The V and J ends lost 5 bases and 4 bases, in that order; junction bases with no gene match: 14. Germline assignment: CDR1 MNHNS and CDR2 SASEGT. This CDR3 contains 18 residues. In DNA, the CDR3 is TGTGCCAGCAGTCGGCTCTCGGACAGGGGGGGGACTTACAATGAGCAGTTCTTC. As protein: CASSRLSDRGGTYNEQFF.

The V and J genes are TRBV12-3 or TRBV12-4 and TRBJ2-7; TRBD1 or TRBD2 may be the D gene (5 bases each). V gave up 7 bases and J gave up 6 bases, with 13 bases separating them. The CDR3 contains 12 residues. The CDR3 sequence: CASTFRDGEQYF. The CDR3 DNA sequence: TGTGCCAGCACCTTTCGGGACGGCGAGCAGTACTTC.

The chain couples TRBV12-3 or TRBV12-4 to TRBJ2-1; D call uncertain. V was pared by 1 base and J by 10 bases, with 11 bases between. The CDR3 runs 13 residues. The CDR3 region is CASSLVGSREQFF. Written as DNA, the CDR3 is TGTGCCAGCAGTTTAGTCGGATCAAGGGAGCAGTTCTTC.

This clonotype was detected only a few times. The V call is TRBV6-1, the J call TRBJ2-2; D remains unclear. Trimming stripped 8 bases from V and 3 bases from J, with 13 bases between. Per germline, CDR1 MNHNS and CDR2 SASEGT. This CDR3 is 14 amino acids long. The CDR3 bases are TGTGCCAGCCCACTGGCTGACTACACCGGGGAGCTGTTTTTT. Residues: CASPLADYTGELFF.

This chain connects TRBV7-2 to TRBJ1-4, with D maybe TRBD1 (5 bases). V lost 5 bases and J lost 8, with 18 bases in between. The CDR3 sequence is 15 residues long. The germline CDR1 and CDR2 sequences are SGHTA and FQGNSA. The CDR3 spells CASSPEGFGGEKLFF. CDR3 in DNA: TGTGCCAGCAGCCCCGAGGGGTTCGGTGGAGAAAAACTGTTTTTT.

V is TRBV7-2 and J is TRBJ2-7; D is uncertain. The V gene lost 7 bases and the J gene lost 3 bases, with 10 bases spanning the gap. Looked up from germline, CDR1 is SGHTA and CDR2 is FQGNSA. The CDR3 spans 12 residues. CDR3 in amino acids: CASTRANYEQYF. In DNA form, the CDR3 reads TGTGCCAGCACGCGTGCAAACTACGAGCAGTACTTC.

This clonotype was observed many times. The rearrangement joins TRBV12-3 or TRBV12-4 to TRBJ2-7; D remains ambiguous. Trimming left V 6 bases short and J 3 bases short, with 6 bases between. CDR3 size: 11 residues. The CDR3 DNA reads TGTGCCAGCAGCACGAACTACGAGCAGTACTTC. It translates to CASSTNYEQYF.

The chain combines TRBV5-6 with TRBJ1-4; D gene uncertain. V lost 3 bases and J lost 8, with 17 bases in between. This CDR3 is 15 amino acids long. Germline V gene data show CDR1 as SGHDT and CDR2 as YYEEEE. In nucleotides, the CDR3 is TGTGCCAGCAGCTCGGGCTTTGGGGAGACGGAAAAACTGTTTTTT. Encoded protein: CASSSGFGETEKLFF.

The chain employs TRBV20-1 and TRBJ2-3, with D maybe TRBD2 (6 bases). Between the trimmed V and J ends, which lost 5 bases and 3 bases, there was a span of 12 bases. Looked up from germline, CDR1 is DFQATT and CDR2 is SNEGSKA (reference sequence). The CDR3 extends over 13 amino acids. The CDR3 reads CSAETRLTDTQYF. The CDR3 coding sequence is TGCAGTGCTGAGACTAGACTAACAGATACGCAGTATTTT.

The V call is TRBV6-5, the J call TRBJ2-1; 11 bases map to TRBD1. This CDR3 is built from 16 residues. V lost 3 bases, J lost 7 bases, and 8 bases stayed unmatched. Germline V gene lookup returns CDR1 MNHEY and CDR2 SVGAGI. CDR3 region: CASSYYGQGADNEQFF. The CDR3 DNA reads TGTGCCAGCAGTTATTACGGACAGGGGGCGGATAATGAGCAGTTCTTC.

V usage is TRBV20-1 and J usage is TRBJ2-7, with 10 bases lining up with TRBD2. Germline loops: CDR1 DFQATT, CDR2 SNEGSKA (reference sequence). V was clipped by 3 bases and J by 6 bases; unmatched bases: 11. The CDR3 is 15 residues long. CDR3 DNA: TGCAGTGCTAGCTTTGTAGCGGGAGGTCCTTCCGAGCAGTACTTC. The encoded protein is CSASFVAGGPSEQYF.

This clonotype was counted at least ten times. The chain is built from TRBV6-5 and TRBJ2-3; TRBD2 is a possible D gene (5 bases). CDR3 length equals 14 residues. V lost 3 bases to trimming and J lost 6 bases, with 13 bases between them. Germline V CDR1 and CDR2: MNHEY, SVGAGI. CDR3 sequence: CASSYTGILDTQYF. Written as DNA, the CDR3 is TGTGCCAGCAGTTATACGGGAATCTTGGATACGCAGTATTTT.